A selection of T cell receptor beta chains follows, all from one sample in a study of OX40 agonist ivuxolimab in advanced cancers. Repertoires were generated with immunoSEQ multiplex PCR, while TCRdb's copy carries only in-frame clones and drops some. The data hold 71,000 or so clones, with 86% observed a single time. The material sequenced was CD4+ or CD8+ T cells sorted from blood, taken in a trial of the OX40 agonist ivuxolimab. The receptors were sampled from an adult with an advanced solid tumor such as melanoma, head and neck, liver or kidney cancer. The CDR3 runs from the conserved cysteine through the conserved F or W. A D gene is named only where the DNA matches it firmly. Clone size is shown for a subset of rows, as once, few, many or a class of expanded clone.

- - TRBJ2-3 TRBV6-1 TGTGCCAGCAGTGATAGGGACGTCGGGTGGGCAGATACGCAGTATTTT CASSDRDVGWADTQYF
- once TRBJ1-1 TRBV6-1 TGTGCCAGCAGTGAATGGGGGGAAGCTTTCTTT CASSEWGEAFF
- once TRBJ2-5 TRBV6-5 TGTGCCAGCAGCCATAACCAGGGGGGAGAGACCCAGTACTTC CASSHNQGGETQYF
- - TRBJ1-2 TRBV11-2 TGTGCCAGCAGCTTAGGGGGAACAGCGTACTATGGCTACACCTTC CASSLGGTAYYGYTF
TRBD1 once TRBJ2-2 TRBV18 TGTGCCAGCTCACCAGGACAGGGTATTTTAACCGGGGAGCTGTTTTTT CASSPGQGILTGELFF
TRBD2 - TRBJ2-1 TRBV18 TGTGCCAGCTCACCACTGGCGGGAGAGGAACAGTTCTTC CASSPLAGEEQFF
- - TRBJ2-2 TRBV19 TGTGCCAGTACCGATCGCGGGGTGAACACCGGGGAGCTGTTTTTT CASTDRGVNTGELFF
- - TRBJ2-5 TRBV18 TGTGCCAGCTCACCAACAGGGGAGGAAGAGACCCAGTACTTC CASSPTGEEETQYF
TRBD2 - TRBJ2-1 TRBV7-9 TGTGCCAGCAGCTTGGGACTAGCGGATGAGCAGTTCTTC CASSLGLADEQFF
- - TRBJ1-3 TRBV2 TGTGCCAGCAGTGTCCGACAGTTTACTGGAAACACCATATATTTT CASSVRQFTGNTIYF
- - TRBJ2-7 TRBV4-1 TGCGCCAGCAGCCAAGGGTGGCGGTACGAGCAGTACTTC CASSQGWRYEQYF
- - TRBJ2-5 TRBV7-9 TGTGCCAGCAGCTTAGATCCAGCAGAGACCCAGTACTTC CASSLDPAETQYF
TRBD2 - TRBJ2-5 TRBV10-3 TGTGCCATCAGTGACTGGCTAGCGGGAGGGTCGGAGACCCAGTACTTC CAISDWLAGGSETQYF
- - TRBJ2-1 TRBV6-5 TGTGCCAGCAGTTACTCGATTAGCGGACACAATGAGCAGTTCTTC CASSYSISGHNEQFF
- - TRBJ2-7 TRBV5-4 TGTGCCAGCAGCTTTGGGGCAGGGGAATACGAGCAGTACTTC CASSFGAGEYEQYF
- - TRBJ2-6 TRBV2 TGTGCCAGCGGGGGGGCCACCAACGTCCTGACTTTC CASGGATNVLTF
TRBD2 few TRBJ2-1 TRBV9 TGTGCCAGCAGCGTTTGGGGGAGGGCGTACAATGAGCAGTTCTTC CASSVWGRAYNEQFF